This T cell receptor (beta chain) originates from a study of blood T cells in healthy people across ages. The second PCR ran about 6 to 12 cycles with a sample-barcoded 5' primer and J-beta primers. Every molecule of cDNA carried a tag from a template-switch adaptor with 12 random nucleotides. TCRdb processed the 5' RACE reads anew with MiXCR; each CDR3 protein has one entry. This table has hundreds of thousands of distinct CDR3 sequences, roughly 43% appearing once. The sequenced material came from blood. This receptor was obtained from a man older than 75 in good health.

The CDR3 nucleotides read TGCAGTGCCCCAACAGGGGGAGGTAACGAGCAGTACTTC. Its translation: CSAPTGGGNEQYF. The chain recombines TRBV20-1 with TRBJ2-7; 8 bases fit TRBD1. The germline CDR1 and CDR2 sequences are DFQATT and SNEGSKA (reference sequence). V was pared by 6 bases and J by 5 bases, with 9 bases of the junction left unmatched. The CDR3 covers 13 residues.